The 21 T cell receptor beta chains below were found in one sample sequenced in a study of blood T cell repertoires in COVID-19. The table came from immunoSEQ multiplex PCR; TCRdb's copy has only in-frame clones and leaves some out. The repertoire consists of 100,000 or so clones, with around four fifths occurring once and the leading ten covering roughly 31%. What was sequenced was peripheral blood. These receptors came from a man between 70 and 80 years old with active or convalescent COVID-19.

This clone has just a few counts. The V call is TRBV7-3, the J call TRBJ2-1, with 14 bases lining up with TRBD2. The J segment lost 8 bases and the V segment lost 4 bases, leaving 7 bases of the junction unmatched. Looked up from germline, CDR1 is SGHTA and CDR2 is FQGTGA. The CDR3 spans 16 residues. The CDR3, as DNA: TGTGCCAGCAGCTCGGGACTAGCGGGAGTAGTCGATGAGCAGTTCTTC. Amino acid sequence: CASSSGLAGVVDEQFF.

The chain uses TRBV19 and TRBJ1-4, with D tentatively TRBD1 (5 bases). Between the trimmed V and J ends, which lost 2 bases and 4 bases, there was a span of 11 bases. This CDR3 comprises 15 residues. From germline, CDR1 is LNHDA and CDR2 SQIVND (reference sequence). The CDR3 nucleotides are TGTGCCAGTAGTATACAGGGTACCCGTAATGAAAAACTGTTTTTT. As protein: CASSIQGTRNEKLFF.

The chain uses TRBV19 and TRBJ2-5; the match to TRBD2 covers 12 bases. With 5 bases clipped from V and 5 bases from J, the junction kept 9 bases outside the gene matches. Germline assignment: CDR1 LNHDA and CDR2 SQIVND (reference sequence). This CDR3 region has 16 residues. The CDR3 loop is CASSPRGLAGIETQYF. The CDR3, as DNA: TGTGCCAGTAGTCCCAGAGGACTAGCGGGAATTGAGACCCAGTACTTC.

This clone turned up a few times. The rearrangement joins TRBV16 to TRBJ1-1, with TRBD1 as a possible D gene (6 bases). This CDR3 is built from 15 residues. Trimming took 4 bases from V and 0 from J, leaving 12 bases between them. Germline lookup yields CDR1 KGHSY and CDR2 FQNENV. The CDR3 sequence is CASSRGGRMNTEAFF. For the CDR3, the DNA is TGTGCCAGCAGCCGAGGGGGACGGATGAACACTGAAGCTTTCTTT.

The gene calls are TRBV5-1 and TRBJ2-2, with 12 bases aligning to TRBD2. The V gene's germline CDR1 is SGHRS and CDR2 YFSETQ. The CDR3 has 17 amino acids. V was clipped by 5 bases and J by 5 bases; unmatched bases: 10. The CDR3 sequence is CASRTSGREGWTGELFF. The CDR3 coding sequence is TGCGCCAGCAGGACTAGCGGGAGAGAGGGCTGGACCGGGGAGCTGTTTTTT.

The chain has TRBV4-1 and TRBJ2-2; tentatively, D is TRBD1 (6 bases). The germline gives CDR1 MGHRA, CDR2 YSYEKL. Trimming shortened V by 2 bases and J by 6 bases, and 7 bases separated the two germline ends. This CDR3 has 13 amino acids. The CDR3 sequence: CASSQQGPGELFF. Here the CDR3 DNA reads TGCGCCAGCAGCCAACAGGGGCCCGGGGAGCTGTTTTTT.

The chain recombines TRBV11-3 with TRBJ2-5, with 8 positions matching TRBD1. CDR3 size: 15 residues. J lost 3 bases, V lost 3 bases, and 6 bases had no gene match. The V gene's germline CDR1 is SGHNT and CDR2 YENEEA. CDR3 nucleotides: TGTGCCAGCAGCTTCAGGGGGCCGGGGGAAGAGACCCAGTACTTC. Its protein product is CASSFRGPGEETQYF.

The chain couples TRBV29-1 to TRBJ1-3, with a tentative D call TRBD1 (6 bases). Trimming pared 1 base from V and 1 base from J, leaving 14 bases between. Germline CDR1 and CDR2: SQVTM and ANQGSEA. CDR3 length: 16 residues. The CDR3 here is CSVEGGAGVSGNTIYF. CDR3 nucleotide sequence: TGCAGCGTTGAAGGTGGGGCAGGGGTATCTGGAAACACCATATATTTT.

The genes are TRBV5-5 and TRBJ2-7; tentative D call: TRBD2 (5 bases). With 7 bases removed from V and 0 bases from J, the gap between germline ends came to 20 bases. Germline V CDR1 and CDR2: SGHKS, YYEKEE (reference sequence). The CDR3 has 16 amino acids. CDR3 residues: CASGRSAGTASYEQYF. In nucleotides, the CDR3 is TGTGCCAGCGGAAGGTCGGCGGGCACCGCCTCCTACGAGCAGTACTTC.

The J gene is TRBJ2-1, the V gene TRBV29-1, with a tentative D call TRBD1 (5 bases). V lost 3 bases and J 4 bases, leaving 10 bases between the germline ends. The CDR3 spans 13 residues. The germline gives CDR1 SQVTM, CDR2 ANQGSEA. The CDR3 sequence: CSVDRVGYNEQFF. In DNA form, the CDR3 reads TGCAGCGTTGACAGGGTGGGGTACAATGAGCAGTTCTTC.

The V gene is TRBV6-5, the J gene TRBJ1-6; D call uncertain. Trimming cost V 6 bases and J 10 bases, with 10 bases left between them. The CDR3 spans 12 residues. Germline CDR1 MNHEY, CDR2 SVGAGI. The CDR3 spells CASSLLRSPLHF. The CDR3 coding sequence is TGTGCCAGCAGCCTCCTTCGGTCACCCCTCCACTTT.

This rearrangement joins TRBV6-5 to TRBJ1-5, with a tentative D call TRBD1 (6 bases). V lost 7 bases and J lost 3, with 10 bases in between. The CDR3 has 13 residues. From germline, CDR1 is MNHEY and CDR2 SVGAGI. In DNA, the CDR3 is TGTGCCAGCACCAGGGACATCAATCAGCCCCAGCATTTT. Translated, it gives CASTRDINQPQHF.

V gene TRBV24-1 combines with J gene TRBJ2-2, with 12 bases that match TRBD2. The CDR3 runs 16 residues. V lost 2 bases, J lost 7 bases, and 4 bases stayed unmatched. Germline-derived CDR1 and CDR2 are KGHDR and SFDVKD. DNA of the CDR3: TGTGCCACCAGTGATTGGACTAGCGGGGCTGGCGGGGAGCTGTTTTTT. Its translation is CATSDWTSGAGGELFF.

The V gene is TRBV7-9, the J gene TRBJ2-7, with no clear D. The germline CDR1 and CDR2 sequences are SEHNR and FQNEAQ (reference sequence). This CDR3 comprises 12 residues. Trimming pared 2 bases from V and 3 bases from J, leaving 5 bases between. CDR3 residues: CASSLRSYEQYF. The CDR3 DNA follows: TGTGCCAGCAGCTTACGGAGCTACGAGCAGTACTTC.

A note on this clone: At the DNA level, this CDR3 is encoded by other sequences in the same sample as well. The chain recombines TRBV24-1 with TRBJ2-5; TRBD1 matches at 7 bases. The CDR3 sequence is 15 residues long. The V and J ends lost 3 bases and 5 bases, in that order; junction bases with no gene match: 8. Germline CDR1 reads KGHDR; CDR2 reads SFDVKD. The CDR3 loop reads CATSDRQGVGETQYF. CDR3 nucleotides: TGTGCCACCAGTGATCGACAGGGAGTAGGGGAGACCCAGTACTTC.

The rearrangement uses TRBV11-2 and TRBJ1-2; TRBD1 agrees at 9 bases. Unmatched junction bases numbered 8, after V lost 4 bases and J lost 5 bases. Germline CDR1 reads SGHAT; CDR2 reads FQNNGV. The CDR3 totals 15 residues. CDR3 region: CASSSLRDRAYGYTF. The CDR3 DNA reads TGTGCCAGCAGCTCCCTCCGGGACAGGGCTTATGGCTACACCTTC. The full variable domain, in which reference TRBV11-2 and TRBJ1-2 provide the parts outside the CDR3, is EAGVAQSPRYKIIEKRQSVAFWCNPISGHATLYWYQQILGQGPKLLIQFQNNGVVDDSQLPKDRFSAERLKGVDSTLKIQPAKLEDSAVYLCASSSLRDRAYGYTFGSGTRLTVV.

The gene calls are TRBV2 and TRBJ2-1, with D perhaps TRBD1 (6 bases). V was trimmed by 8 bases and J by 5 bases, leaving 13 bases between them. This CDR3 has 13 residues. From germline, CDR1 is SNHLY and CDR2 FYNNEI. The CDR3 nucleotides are TGTGCCAGCGAACTTGGACAGAACAATGAGCAGTTCTTC. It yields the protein CASELGQNNEQFF.

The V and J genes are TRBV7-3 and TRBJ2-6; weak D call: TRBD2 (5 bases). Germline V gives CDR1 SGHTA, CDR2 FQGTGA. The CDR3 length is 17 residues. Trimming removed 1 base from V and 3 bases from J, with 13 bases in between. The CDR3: CASSLKGGGFGANVLTF. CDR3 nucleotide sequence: TGTGCCAGCAGCTTAAAAGGAGGAGGCTTTGGGGCCAACGTCCTGACTTTC.

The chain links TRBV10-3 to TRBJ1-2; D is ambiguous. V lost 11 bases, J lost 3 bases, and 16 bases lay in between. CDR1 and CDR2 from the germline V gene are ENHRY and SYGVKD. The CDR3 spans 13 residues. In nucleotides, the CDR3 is TGTGCCTCCTCGGCGGGTTCTGACTATGGCTACACCTTC. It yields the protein CASSAGSDYGYTF.

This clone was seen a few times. For the CDR3, the DNA is TGTGCCAGCAGCGTAGAACAAGTTAACACCGGGGAGCTGTTTTTT. Its translation: CASSVEQVNTGELFF. The rearrangement joins TRBV9 to TRBJ2-2; D gene uncertain. Germline loops: CDR1 SGDLS, CDR2 YYNGEE. Trimming took off 0 bases at V and 2 bases at J, with 8 bases between the two ends. This CDR3 has 15 amino acids.

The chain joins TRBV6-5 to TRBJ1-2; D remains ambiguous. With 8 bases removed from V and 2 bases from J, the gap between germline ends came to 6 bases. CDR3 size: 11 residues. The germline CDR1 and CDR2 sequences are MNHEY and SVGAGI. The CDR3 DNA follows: TGTGCCAGCGAGCGAAACTATGGCTACACCTTC. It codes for CASERNYGYTF.